This T cell receptor (beta chain) stems from a study of T cells in Graves' hyperthyroidism and ophthalmopathy. The study's findings and limits: Ophthalmopathy was model-predicted a median approximately six months pre-onset.

In this sample, this clonotype turned up a few times. Its antigen is still unknown. Trimming stripped 3 bases from V and 3 bases from J, with 8 bases between. The CDR3 covers 14 residues. The V gene's germline CDR1 is KGHDR and CDR2 SFDVKD. Uncontrolled infection, other autoimmune disease, pregnancy or lactation led to exclusion. The investigators amplified TCR beta CDR3 regions from RNA transcripts. Using the HTBI primer set, a first-round RT-PCR was run on the TCR CDR3. One entry per CDR3 protein, called by TCRdb with MiXCR from the multiplex PCR reads. The profile shows about 640,000 distinct CDR3 sequences, about 14% of them singletons.

The clonotype originates from a woman between 45 and 65 years old with Graves' ophthalmopathy. Sequencing used blood. The V call is TRBV24-1, the J call TRBJ2-1, with TRBD2 as a possible D gene (6 bases). Here the CDR3 DNA reads TGTGCCACCAGTGATCGGGAGATCTACAATGAGCAGTTCTTC. Translated: CATSDREIYNEQFF.